This T cell receptor (beta chain) came from a study of monozygotic twins with inflammatory bowel disease (dated by TCRdb to the late 2010s). Context from the whole study: The complete study included approximately 28 monozygotic twin pairs: 19 IBD-discordant Danish pairs and nine German pairs, of which four were IBD-concordant and five were IBD-discordant. The search for disease-associated traits relied mainly on comparing IBD patients with their genetically identical healthy co-twins within discordant pairs. Each individual had, on average, about 151 000 unique TCRalpha sequences and 181 000 unique TCRbeta sequences available for analysis.

The study at large found these results: Distinction between different T cell subtypes could not be achieved in the analysis. Because patients received different immunosuppressive treatments, the repertoires may have picked up extra background noise and variability between individuals. Repertoire similarity did not differ between concordant and discordant twins, possibly due to limited statistical power. Measured by the inverse Simpson index, TCRbeta repertoire diversity was lower in IBD patients than in their healthy co-twins. No single strong signal or clonotype linked to IBD turned up in the results, so the idea that one exists was not supported. Compared with healthy twins, IBD patients shared fewer clonotypes with other individuals, and the difference was most pronounced in patients with signs of disease activity.

With respect to this clonotype: This clone's antigen is unknown.

The germline V gene provides CDR1 SGHRS and CDR2 YFSETQ. The cysteine opens and the phenylalanine closes a CDR3 of 17 amino acids. The DNA is not on file. From each donor, an approximately 2.3 ml peripheral blood sample was collected into PAXgene tubes and kept at -80 degrees C. Without T cell sorting, total RNA was isolated from whole blood using the PAXgene blood miRNA kit on an automated QIAcube. Peripheral blood from monozygotic twin pairs who were concordant or discordant for inflammatory bowel disease underwent deep TCRalpha and TCRbeta repertoire profiling using unique molecular barcoding. Smoking habits were recorded for all twin pairs, and each individual was classified as a current, former or never smoker. Library preparation employed 5' RACE. Each TCR library was prepared from about 3,300 ng of total RNA. cDNA was synthesized with SMARTScribe reverse transcriptase in eight separate reactions per sample. During cDNA synthesis, template switching introduced unique molecular identifiers that contained a 6-nucleotide sample barcode. TCRalpha and TCRbeta cDNA was amplified by two nested PCRs of approximately 17 and 9 cycles, with bead purification after each PCR. Before amplification, the cDNA was treated with uracil DNA-glycosylase and purified using the QIAquick PCR purification kit. The second PCR was the step at which Illumina TruSeq-compatible adapters and sample-specific barcodes were added. Library quality and concentration were checked on TapeStation and Qubit, and libraries were pooled at around 5 ng each. Sequencing of pooled libraries was carried out on an Illumina HiSeq2500 single-index Rapid Run using 2 x 100 bp reads and custom sequencing primers. The original pipeline was this. MiGEC version 1.2.6 was used for UMI-based consensus assembly to correct PCR and sequencing errors. MiXCR version 2.1.1 was used to carry out V(D)J alignment, clonotype assembly and CDR3 extraction. Normalisation of gene usage, clonotype sharing and MAIT/NKT TCR abundance was achieved by analysing the top 1000, 10 000 and 20 000 clonotypes per sample. After downsampling to 27 000 UMIs, diversity was calculated as the inverse Simpson index using the vegan R package. Paired Mann-Whitney U tests were applied to discordant twin pairs, with Benjamini-Hochberg correction for multiple testing. Each CDR3 protein sequence appears as one entry after TCRdb reprocessed the reads, and no DNA is included. TCRdb assigned the V and J calls; the authors' analysis was not used. The table for this sample records around 370,000 distinct CDR3 sequences. Jointly, the top ten make up just over 2.5% of the sample.

Sequenced input: blood. The receptor was isolated from a human donor with ulcerative colitis or Crohn's disease, or a healthy co-twin of an affected twin (not recorded which). The chain is made from TRBV5-1 and TRBJ2-1; TCRdb returns TRBD2, unconfirmable since there is no DNA. The CDR3 reads as follows: CASSLARLAGVYNEQFF.